The 31 T cell receptor beta chains below were found in one sample sequenced in a study of blood T cell repertoires in COVID-19. Clones were read by immunoSEQ multiplex PCR, and TCRdb kept only the in-frame ones, dropping some. The repertoire has some 210,000 clones, roughly 78% of them found once; the top ten carry approximately 12%. Sequenced sample: peripheral blood. These receptors were taken from a middle-aged woman with acute or convalescent COVID-19.

This clone was observed a few times. The chain couples TRBV24-1 to TRBJ2-1; 8 positions match TRBD2. From germline, CDR1 is KGHDR and CDR2 SFDVKD. J was trimmed by 7 bases and V by 1 base; bases with no gene match: 5. The CDR3 loop spans 15 amino acids. CDR3 region: CATSDLAGVGNEQFF. The CDR3 DNA is TGTGCCACCAGTGATTTAGCGGGAGTAGGGAATGAGCAGTTCTTC.

The chain joins TRBV28 to TRBJ1-2; possible D gene TRBD1, 5 bases. V lost 5 bases and J lost 2, with 12 bases in between. The length of the CDR3 is 14 residues. Germline assignment: CDR1 MDHEN and CDR2 SYDVKM. For the CDR3, the DNA is TGTGCCAGCAGTCCAGGGCTTGCGAACTATGGCTACACCTTC. Residues: CASSPGLANYGYTF.

The rearrangement links TRBV27 to TRBJ1-2; a weak D match, TRBD1 (5 bases). CDR3 length equals 14 residues. V lost 3 bases, J lost 4 bases, and 12 bases lay in between. The germline V gene encodes CDR1 MNHEY and CDR2 SMNVEV (reference sequence). Here the CDR3 DNA reads TGTGCCAGCAGTTTTACAAGGGGCAGCTATGGCTACACCTTC. Translating it yields CASSFTRGSYGYTF.

This rearrangement joins TRBV15 to TRBJ1-2; TRBD1 might be the D (5 bases). V lost 6 bases and J 4 bases, leaving 12 bases between the germline ends. The CDR3 spans 13 residues. The germline V gene encodes CDR1 LNHNV and CDR2 YYDKDF (reference sequence). The CDR3, as DNA: TGTGCCACCAGTACGACAGCTCCCTATGGCTACACCTTC. This gives the protein CATSTTAPYGYTF.

This chain uses TRBV6-5 with TRBJ2-3; a possible D gene is TRBD1 (6 bases). In germline, CDR1 is MNHEY, CDR2 SVGAGI. The CDR3 sequence is 13 residues long. V was shortened by 7 bases and J by 4 bases, with 12 bases between the two germline ends. This CDR3 is CASKAGVSDTQYF. CDR3 coding DNA: TGTGCCAGCAAGGCAGGGGTTTCAGATACGCAGTATTTT.

The chain carries TRBV11-1 and TRBJ2-1; TRBD2 aligns across 7 bases. Trimming cost V 0 bases and J 6 bases; bases outside gene matches: 5. Germline V gives CDR1 SGHAT, CDR2 FQDESV (reference sequence). CDR3 size: 15 residues. This chain's CDR3 is CASSLAGGDGNEQFF. CDR3 DNA sequence: TGTGCCAGCAGCTTAGCGGGAGGGGACGGCAATGAGCAGTTCTTC.

This rearrangement joins TRBV19 to TRBJ1-5; D remains unclear. CDR3 length: 15 amino acids. Trimming took 5 bases from V and 1 from J, leaving 12 bases between them. The germline gives CDR1 LNHDA, CDR2 SQIVND (reference sequence). The CDR3 sequence is CASSGQARSNQPQHF. For the CDR3, the DNA is TGTGCCAGTAGTGGCCAGGCTCGAAGCAATCAGCCCCAGCATTTT.

The V gene is TRBV11-2, the J gene TRBJ2-7; possibly TRBD1 for D (5 bases). This CDR3 is built from 13 residues. Trimming stripped 1 base from V and 4 bases from J, with 8 bases between. Per the germline V gene, CDR1 is SGHAT and CDR2 is FQNNGV. CDR3 sequence reads: CASSLGRVYEQYF. DNA of the CDR3: TGTGCCAGCAGCTTAGGCAGGGTTTACGAGCAGTACTTC.

The chain is built from TRBV10-3 and TRBJ1-5, with unresolved D. Germline assignment: CDR1 ENHRY and CDR2 SYGVKD. This CDR3 region has 15 residues. The V end lost 3 bases, the J end lost 1 base, and 10 bases lay between the germline ends. DNA for the CDR3: TGTGCCATCAGTGAAGCTGGGGAGAGCAATCAGCCCCAGCATTTT. This gives the protein CAISEAGESNQPQHF.

This clone was counted once. The chain joins TRBV3-1 (or the pseudogene TRBV3-2) to TRBJ2-7; 13 bases align to TRBD2. The CDR3 sequence is 15 residues long. Trimming cost V 6 bases and J 2 bases; bases outside gene matches: 4. Germline V gene data show CDR1 as LGHDT and CDR2 as YNNKEL (reference sequence). CDR3 in amino acids: CASRGTSGVAYEQYF. In nucleotides, the CDR3 is TGTGCCAGCAGGGGGACTAGCGGGGTGGCCTACGAGCAGTACTTC.

The rearrangement uses TRBV27 and TRBJ2-7; tentatively, D is TRBD1 (6 bases). CDR1 is MNHEY, CDR2 SMNVEV, per germline (reference sequence). The CDR3 consists of 15 residues. Trimming removed 4 bases from V and 5 bases from J, with 18 bases in between. CDR3 protein: CASSSGTRRGNEQYF. In DNA, the CDR3 is TGTGCCAGCAGTTCCGGGACAAGGAGAGGAAACGAGCAGTACTTC.

The chain links TRBV6-2 or TRBV6-3 to TRBJ1-5, with 7 positions matching TRBD1. CDR3 length: 16 amino acids. Germline lookup yields CDR1 MNHEY and CDR2 SVGEGT. Trimming cost V 2 bases and J 3 bases; bases outside gene matches: 7. CDR3 in amino acids: CASSYARQGDNQPQHF. In nucleotides, the CDR3 is TGTGCCAGCAGTTACGCGAGGCAGGGGGACAATCAGCCCCAGCATTTT.

This chain uses TRBV14 with TRBJ1-4; 9 nucleotides align to TRBD1. The V gene's germline CDR1 is SGHDN and CDR2 FVKESK. J lost 6 bases, V lost 0 bases, and 5 bases had no gene match. This CDR3 spans 16 amino acids. CDR3 amino acids: CASSQDHGTGYEKLFF. In DNA form, the CDR3 reads TGTGCCAGCAGCCAAGATCACGGGACAGGGTATGAAAAACTGTTTTTT.

V usage is TRBV19 and J usage is TRBJ1-1; D unresolved. CDR1 and CDR2 from the germline V gene are LNHDA and SQIVND (reference sequence). The CDR3 consists of 16 residues. V gave up 4 bases and J gave up 1 base, with 16 bases separating them. The DNA of the CDR3 is TGTGCCAGTAGTACCCAATTTGGGCAGCCGAACACTGAAGCTTTCTTT. Protein: CASSTQFGQPNTEAFF.

The genes are TRBV4-1 and TRBJ2-7; tentative D call: TRBD1 (6 bases). The CDR3 length is 15 residues. CDR1 and CDR2 (germline): MGHRA, YSYEKL. V was pared by 0 bases and J by 6 bases, with 15 bases between. Written as DNA, the CDR3 is TGCGCCAGCAGCCAAGATGATACAGGGAGCTCCGAGCAGTACTTC. This encodes CASSQDDTGSSEQYF.

The rearrangement uses TRBV6-2 or TRBV6-3 and TRBJ2-7; TRBD2 agrees at 10 bases. V lost 6 bases and J lost 4; bases outside the gene matches: 9. The CDR3 extends over 15 amino acids. In germline, CDR1 is MNHEY, CDR2 SVGEGT. CDR3 protein: CASSLRTSGWYEQYF. Here the CDR3 DNA reads TGTGCCAGCAGCCTCCGGACTAGCGGATGGTACGAGCAGTACTTC.

The chain links TRBV12-5 to TRBJ1-2; a possible D gene is TRBD1 (6 bases). The V and J ends lost 0 bases and 8 bases respectively, with 19 bases between them. CDR3 length: 16 residues. Germline assignment: CDR1 LGHNT and CDR2 FRNRAP. The CDR3 DNA reads TGTGCTAGTGGTTTGGTGTCAGTCGGGCAGGGGCGAGGCTACACCTTC. Translated: CASGLVSVGQGRGYTF.

The chain has TRBV7-8 and TRBJ2-7; 13 positions agree with TRBD2. CDR3 length: 15 amino acids. CDR1 and CDR2 from the germline V gene are SGHVS and FQNEAQ. After removal of 5 bases from V and 7 bases from J, the junction contained 8 bases not matched to a gene. CDR3: CASSAGTSGMGEQYF. The CDR3 nucleotides read TGTGCCAGCAGCGCCGGGACTAGCGGGATGGGAGAGCAGTACTTC.

CDR3 in amino acids: CASSSSPSLEQYF. In DNA form, the CDR3 reads TGTGCCAGCAGCTCCTCCCCCTCTCTCGAGCAGTACTTC. The chain is built from TRBV13 and TRBJ2-7, with D uncertain. CDR1 PRHDT and CDR2 FYEKMQ come from the germline V gene (reference sequence). CDR3 length: 13 amino acids. The V end lost 4 bases, the J end lost 6 bases, and 13 bases lay between the germline ends.

The chain links TRBV19 to TRBJ2-5, with 9 bases identical to TRBD1. V dropped 4 bases and J dropped 0; count of bases not matched to a gene: 12. Per germline, CDR1 LNHDA and CDR2 SQIVND (reference sequence). The CDR3 extends over 18 amino acids. The CDR3: CASSRGDRVFHHQETQYF. The DNA of the CDR3 is TGTGCCAGTAGTAGGGGGGACAGGGTTTTCCACCACCAAGAGACCCAGTACTTC.

V is TRBV2 and J is TRBJ2-1; 8 bases map to TRBD2. Germline V lookup: CDR1 SNHLY, CDR2 FYNNEI. The CDR3 is made up of 16 amino acids. The ends lost 5 bases at V and 8 bases at J; junction bases unmatched: 14. CDR3 DNA: TGTGCCAGCAGTCGAAGTCCCGGGACTAGTTTCGATGAGCAGTTCTTC. It translates to CASSRSPGTSFDEQFF.

The CDR3 reads CASARQGRTEAFF. The CDR3 nucleotides are TGTGCCAGCGCTAGACAGGGCCGCACTGAAGCTTTCTTT. The J gene is TRBJ1-1, the V gene TRBV27; TRBD1 aligns across 7 bases. Germline V lookup: CDR1 MNHEY, CDR2 SMNVEV (reference sequence). J gave up 4 bases and V 8 bases, and 7 bases lay outside the gene matches. The CDR3 contains 13 residues.

V gene TRBV5-6 combines with J gene TRBJ2-2; TRBD2 matches at 14 bases. Trimming removed 4 bases from V and 6 bases from J; junction bases left unmatched: 5. This CDR3 has 16 amino acids. Germline values: CDR1 SGHDT, CDR2 YYEEEE. CDR3: CASSKPGLAGAGELFF. The CDR3 nucleotides are TGTGCCAGCAGCAAACCGGGACTAGCGGGAGCCGGGGAGCTGTTTTTT.

The genes are TRBV10-2 and TRBJ1-1; D perhaps matches TRBD1 (5 bases). Germline assignment: CDR1 WSHSY and CDR2 SAAADI. The CDR3 totals 13 residues. The V gene lost 7 bases and the J gene lost 1 base, with 10 bases spanning the gap. This CDR3 reads CASKVGANTEAFF. The CDR3 bases are TGCGCCAGCAAGGTAGGGGCGAACACTGAAGCTTTCTTT.

This clone was detected only a few times. The J gene is TRBJ1-2, the V gene TRBV5-1; D ambiguous. V gave up 0 bases and J gave up 4 bases, with 10 bases separating them. The CDR3 loop spans 14 amino acids. Germline V gene data show CDR1 as SGHRS and CDR2 as YFSETQ. The DNA of the CDR3 is TGCGCCAGCAGCTTGGTTACGGTGGTCTATGGCTACACCTTC. It specifies CASSLVTVVYGYTF. The full variable domain, its missing parts supplied by reference TRBV5-1 and TRBJ1-2, is KAGVTQTPRYLIKTRGQQVTLSCSPISGHRSVSWYQQTPGQGLQFLFEYFSETQRNKGNFPGRFSGRQFSNSRSEMNVSTLELGDSALYLCASSLVTVVYGYTFGSGTRLTVV.

V gene TRBV7-6 combines with J gene TRBJ2-3, with 8 bases that match TRBD2. V gave up 1 base and J gave up 4 bases; unmatched junction bases: 7. Per germline, CDR1 SGHVS and CDR2 FNYEAQ. The CDR3 totals 16 residues. The CDR3 is CASSLVDRGGSDTQYF. CDR3 nucleotides: TGTGCCAGCAGCTTAGTCGATCGGGGGGGATCAGATACGCAGTATTTT. The whole variable domain, remainder taken from reference TRBV7-6 and TRBJ2-3, is GAGVSQSPRYKVTKRGQDVALRCDPISGHVSLYWYRQALGQGPEFLTYFNYEAQQDKSGLPNDRFSAERPEGSISTLTIQRTEQRDSAMYRCASSLVDRGGSDTQYFGPGTRLTVL.

The chain carries TRBV5-1 and TRBJ1-5, with 10 bases matching TRBD1. Germline-derived CDR1 and CDR2 are SGHRS and YFSETQ. CDR3 length: 15 amino acids. Losses at the gene ends were 4 bases for V and 6 bases for J; bases not matched to a gene: 7. CDR3 loop: CASSKTGGTGQPQHF. As DNA, the CDR3 is TGCGCCAGCAGCAAGACAGGGGGCACGGGTCAGCCCCAGCATTTT.

In this sample, this clone turned up once. CDR3 in DNA: TGTGCCAGTAGTATTCAGGGGACGAACACTGAAGCTTTCTTT. It encodes CASSIQGTNTEAFF. The rearrangement links TRBV19 to TRBJ1-1; D might be TRBD1 (6 bases). The CDR3 covers 14 residues. Trimming pared 3 bases from V and 1 base from J, leaving 9 bases between. The V gene's germline CDR1 is LNHDA and CDR2 SQIVND (reference sequence).

The chain uses TRBV9 and TRBJ2-3; 11 nucleotides align to TRBD1. Germline loops: CDR1 SGDLS, CDR2 YYNGEE. This CDR3 has 16 amino acids. Losses at the gene ends were 4 bases for V and 5 bases for J; bases not matched to a gene: 9. CDR3 amino acids: CASSTRTGGAGDTQYF. Here the CDR3 DNA reads TGTGCCAGCAGCACTAGGACAGGGGGCGCGGGAGATACGCAGTATTTT.

CDR3 in amino acids: CAWTQLAEDSTDTQYF. CDR3 coding DNA: TGTGCCTGGACCCAACTAGCGGAAGATAGCACAGATACGCAGTATTTT. The chain is built from TRBV30 and TRBJ2-3; 8 nucleotides line up with TRBD2. The J segment lost 0 bases and the V segment lost 4 bases, leaving 9 bases of the junction unmatched. The CDR3 is 16 residues long. The V gene's germline CDR1 is GTSNPN and CDR2 SVGIG (reference sequence).

This chain links TRBV19 with TRBJ2-3; 9 positions agree with TRBD2. This CDR3 has 17 residues. V lost 2 bases and J lost 0; bases outside the gene matches: 6. Germline V gene data show CDR1 as LNHDA and CDR2 as SQIVND (reference sequence). CDR3 coding DNA: TGTGCCAGTAGTATAAAGAATAGCGGGAGAAGCACAGATACGCAGTATTTT. This codes for CASSIKNSGRSTDTQYF.